Below are 18 T cell receptor beta chains sequenced from a single sample in a study of blood T cells in healthy people across ages. A second about 7 to 11 cycle PCR used barcoded and J-beta primers. TCRdb passed the 5' RACE reads through MiXCR, listing each CDR3 protein once. This table holds around 650,000 distinct CDR3 sequences, about 32% found once. The sequenced sample consisted of blood. These receptors were obtained from a woman over 75 in good health.

About this clonotype itself: Compared with germline, one end of the junction differs, possibly owing to a read error. The chain has TRBV9 and TRBJ2-1, with 8 bases fitting TRBD2. With the DNA end fitting TRBJ2-7 better, the J assignment may be wrong. The CDR3 is 16 amino acids. The germline V gene has CDR1 SGDLS and CDR2 YYNGEE. In DNA form, the CDR3 reads TGTGCCGGCAGCCTGAGCGGGGGCCCCTCCTACAATGAGCAGTACTTC. Encoded protein: CAGSLSGGPSYNEQYF.

J is TRBJ2-1 and V is TRBV7-8, with 8 nucleotides matching TRBD2. Germline CDR1 is SGHVS and CDR2 is FQNEAQ. This CDR3 contains 16 residues. The V and J ends lost 6 bases and 5 bases, in that order; junction bases with no gene match: 12. The CDR3 region is CASSTAFGGADNEQFF. The CDR3 region has the DNA TGTGCCAGCAGTACCGCGTTCGGGGGGGCCGACAATGAGCAGTTCTTC.

This clonotype was detected a few times. This chain joins TRBV6-5 and TRBJ1-4; 7 positions match TRBD1. The CDR3 length is 12 residues. Germline trimming cut 5 bases from V and 10 bases from J; bases unmatched to any gene: 4. Germline V gene lookup returns CDR1 MNHEY and CDR2 SVGAGI. The CDR3 sequence: CASSVRQGKLFF. Written as DNA, the CDR3 is TGTGCCAGCAGTGTCCGACAGGGAAAACTGTTTTTT.

The sample holds a few counts of this clonotype. The V gene is TRBV5-1, the J gene TRBJ1-4; D is perhaps TRBD1 (6 bases). CDR1 is SGHRS and CDR2 is YFSETQ in the germline V gene. The CDR3 has 15 residues. Trimming stripped 5 bases from V and 5 bases from J, with 16 bases between. The CDR3 protein is CASSLPGQSNEKLFF. The CDR3 DNA reads as TGCGCCAGCAGTCTCCCCGGACAGTCAAATGAAAAACTGTTTTTT.

This rearrangement joins TRBV7-2 to TRBJ2-1; D ambiguous. There are 13 residues in the CDR3. Germline values: CDR1 SGHTA, CDR2 FQGNSA. Trimming left V 5 bases short and J 9 bases short, with 14 bases between. The CDR3 bases are TGTGCCAGCAGCCCTAAAACGGCGAGTGAGCAGTTCTTC. Encoded protein: CASSPKTASEQFF. Drawing the rest from reference TRBV7-2 and TRBJ2-1, the complete variable domain is GAGVSQSPSNKVTEKGKDVELRCDPISGHTALYWYRQSLGQGLEFLIYFQGNSAPDKSGLPSDRFSAERTGGSVSTLTIQRTQQEDSAVYLCASSPKTASEQFFGPGTRLTVL.

As regards this clonotype: A read error is possible here, since a much larger clone lies one base away. V is TRBV7-3 and J is TRBJ2-3; D remains ambiguous. CDR1 and CDR2 (germline): SGHTA, FQGTGA. The CDR3 length is 14 residues. CDR3 DNA: TGTGCCAGCAGCTCGACGTCCTTCCGAGATACGCGGTATTTT. Its protein is CASSSTSFRDTRYF.

This clonotype showed up many times. The rearrangement uses TRBV7-3 and TRBJ1-2; the D is unclear. Germline CDR1 is SGHTA and CDR2 is FQGTGA. V shed 5 bases and J shed 3 bases, with 16 bases lying between them. CDR3 size: 15 residues. The CDR3 reads CASSEGPHDDYGYTF. CDR3 nucleotides: TGTGCCAGCAGCGAGGGTCCTCACGACGACTATGGCTACACCTTC.

This clonotype was seen a handful of times. The J gene is TRBJ1-1, the V gene TRBV28, with D tentatively TRBD1 (5 bases). The CDR3 totals 13 residues. CDR1 is MDHEN, CDR2 SYDVKM, per germline. Trimming shortened V by 8 bases and J by 1 base, and 11 bases separated the two germline ends. In nucleotides, the CDR3 is TGTGCCAGCCTCTCAGGGCCGAACACTGAAGCTTTCTTT. Protein: CASLSGPNTEAFF. The full variable domain, in which reference TRBV28 and TRBJ1-1 provide the parts outside the CDR3, is DVKVTQSSRYLVKRTGEKVFLECVQDMDHENMFWYRQDPGLGLRLIYFSYDVKMKEKGDIPEGYSVSREKKERFSLILESASTNQTSMYLCASLSGPNTEAFFGQGTRLTVV.

This clonotype was seen repeatedly, ten times or more. This rearrangement joins TRBV10-3 to TRBJ2-5, with D possibly matching TRBD1 (5 bases). Germline CDR1 ENHRY, CDR2 SYGVKD. V gave up 7 bases and J gave up 3 bases, with 15 bases separating them. This CDR3 spans 14 amino acids. The CDR3 region is CAIKGLGREETQYF. The CDR3 coding sequence is TGTGCCATCAAGGGATTGGGCAGGGAAGAGACCCAGTACTTC.

This clonotype was counted many times. The J gene is TRBJ2-5, the V gene TRBV5-1, with 7 bases that match TRBD1. CDR1 and CDR2 from the germline V gene are SGHRS and YFSETQ. The CDR3 is made up of 15 amino acids. Trimming cost V 1 base and J 5 bases; bases outside gene matches: 8. In DNA form, the CDR3 reads TGCGCCAGCAGCTTGTCCGGGACAGCCCGGGAGACCCAGTACTTC. As protein: CASSLSGTARETQYF.

This chain connects TRBV7-2 to TRBJ2-1; D gene ambiguous. V was cut by 4 bases and J by 8 bases, with 6 bases left in between. Germline V gene sequence: CDR1 SGHTA, CDR2 FQGNSA. The CDR3 totals 11 residues. The CDR3 loop is CASSSRYEQFF. The CDR3 coding sequence is TGTGCCAGCAGCTCTCGTTATGAGCAGTTCTTC.

The chain uses TRBV7-2 and TRBJ2-7; possible D gene TRBD1, 6 bases. V dropped 4 bases and J dropped 4 bases, with 17 bases sitting between them. This CDR3 has 15 amino acids. The germline CDR1 and CDR2 sequences are SGHTA and FQGNSA. The CDR3 reads CASSSQGSGIYEQYF. The CDR3 region has the DNA TGTGCCAGCAGCTCACAGGGCTCCGGTATATACGAGCAGTACTTC.

This clonotype was counted at least ten times. The chain is built from TRBV20-1 and TRBJ2-7; 8 bases match TRBD2. Germline values: CDR1 DFQATT, CDR2 SNEGSKA (reference sequence). This CDR3 comprises 15 residues. J gave up 6 bases and V 2 bases, and 12 bases lay outside the gene matches. CDR3 in amino acids: CSARSPGTSYREQYF. The CDR3, as DNA: TGCAGTGCTAGAAGCCCCGGGACTAGTTATCGCGAGCAGTACTTC.

A few counts support this clonotype. This could be a read error, since a much larger clone is one nucleotide away. V gene TRBV20-1 combines with J gene TRBJ2-3, with TRBD1 matching 8 bases. The CDR3 loop spans 14 amino acids. CDR1 is DFQATT, CDR2 SNEGSKA, per germline (reference sequence). CDR3 region: CSAPQGASTDMQYF. The CDR3 region has the DNA TGCAGTGCTCCGCAGGGGGCGAGCACAGATATGCAGTATTTT.

The chain employs TRBV27 and TRBJ2-5; D may be TRBD1 (5 bases). Between the trimmed V and J ends, which lost 0 bases and 11 bases, there was a span of 13 bases. The germline gives CDR1 MNHEY, CDR2 SMNVEV (reference sequence). CDR3 length: 13 residues. The CDR3 protein is CASSLSGDRTQYF. The CDR3 DNA sequence: TGTGCCAGCAGTTTATCTGGCGACAGAACTCAGTACTTC.

This clonotype was found many times. V and J are TRBV3-1 and TRBJ2-1; no firm D call. This CDR3 contains 18 residues. V lost 0 bases and J 3 bases, leaving 18 bases between the germline ends. CDR1 is LGHDT and CDR2 is YNNKEL in the germline V gene (reference sequence). The CDR3 sequence: CASSQDHLGRTLYNEQFF. CDR3 coding DNA: TGTGCCAGCAGCCAAGATCATTTGGGCAGGACCCTCTACAATGAGCAGTTCTTC.

Ten or more counts support this clonotype. V usage is TRBV7-2 and J usage is TRBJ2-3, with 9 nucleotides matching TRBD2. This CDR3 spans 16 amino acids. Germline trimming cut 1 base from V and 3 bases from J; bases unmatched to any gene: 5. Germline assignment: CDR1 SGHTA and CDR2 FQGNSA. The CDR3 here is CASSLGIAGATDTQYF. Written as DNA, the CDR3 is TGTGCCAGCAGCTTAGGGATAGCGGGGGCTACAGATACGCAGTATTTT.

Points on this clonotype: A clone one base away is much larger, so this may be a read error. This chain joins TRBV20-1 and TRBJ1-1, with TRBD1 matching 7 bases. Germline CDR1 is DFQATT and CDR2 is SNEGSKA (reference sequence). Unmatched junction bases numbered 6, after V lost 4 bases and J lost 1 base. The CDR3 contains 14 residues. In DNA, the CDR3 is TGCAGTGCTACCGACAGGGACCCGAACACTGAAGCTTTCTTT. Translated, it gives CSATDRDPNTEAFF.